These 4 T cell receptor beta chains came from one sample sequenced in a study of blood T cell repertoires in COVID-19. The assay was immunoSEQ multiplex PCR, and TCRdb's table has in-frame clones only and misses some. The sample holds about 270,000 clones, 86% seen once. Sequenced: peripheral blood. Every receptor here comes from a woman under 40 with COVID-19, enrolled during active disease.

This clone was picked up one time. Additional DNA sequences in this sample encode the identical CDR3. The J gene is TRBJ2-1, the V gene TRBV7-9; weak D call: TRBD1 (6 bases). The CDR3 extends over 14 amino acids. Germline lookup yields CDR1 SEHNR and CDR2 FQNEAQ (reference sequence). The ends were cut back, 2 bases at V and 2 bases at J, with 7 bases in the middle. CDR3 amino acids: CASSLTGTYNEQFF. CDR3 coding DNA: TGTGCCAGCAGCTTAACAGGGACCTACAATGAGCAGTTCTTC.

CDR3 protein: CATSDLGDRGGEQFF. The CDR3 nucleotides read TGTGCCACCAGTGATCTGGGGGACAGGGGAGGTGAGCAGTTCTTC. The chain recombines TRBV24-1 with TRBJ2-1, with 10 bases fitting TRBD1. Germline CDR1 and CDR2: KGHDR and SFDVKD. This CDR3 is 15 amino acids long. Trimming removed 3 bases from V and 9 bases from J; junction bases left unmatched: 7.

The gene calls are TRBV3-1 (or the pseudogene TRBV3-2) and TRBJ2-7, with 9 bases identical to TRBD1. With 4 bases clipped from V and 5 bases from J, the junction kept 9 bases outside the gene matches. This CDR3 contains 15 residues. CDR1 and CDR2 from the germline V gene are LGHDT and YNNKEL (reference sequence). CDR3: CASSRVGTGHNEQYF. Here the CDR3 DNA reads TGTGCCAGCAGCCGTGTCGGGACAGGGCACAACGAGCAGTACTTC.

The rearrangement links TRBV5-1 to TRBJ1-2, with D unresolved. V lost 0 bases to trimming and J lost 1 base, with 13 bases between them. Germline V gene sequence: CDR1 SGHRS, CDR2 YFSETQ. This CDR3 region has 16 residues. The CDR3 nucleotides read TGCGCCAGCAGCTTGGCGTCCTCTCGAGGTAACTATGGCTACACCTTC. This sequence encodes CASSLASSRGNYGYTF.